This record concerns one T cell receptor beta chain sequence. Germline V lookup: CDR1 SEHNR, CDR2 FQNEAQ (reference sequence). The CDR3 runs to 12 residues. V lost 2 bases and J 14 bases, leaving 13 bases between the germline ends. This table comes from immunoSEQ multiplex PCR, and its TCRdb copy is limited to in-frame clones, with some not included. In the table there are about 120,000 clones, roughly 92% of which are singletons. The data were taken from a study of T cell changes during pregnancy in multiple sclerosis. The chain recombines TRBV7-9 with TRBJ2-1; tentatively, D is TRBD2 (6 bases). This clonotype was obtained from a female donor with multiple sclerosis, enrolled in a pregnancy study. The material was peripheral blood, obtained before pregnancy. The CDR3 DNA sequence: TGTGCCAGCAGCTTAAATCGGGAGTCTGAGTTCTTC. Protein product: CASSLNRESEFF.